Following are 24 T cell receptor beta chains from one sample sequenced in a study of T cell repertoires in cytomegalovirus infection. Using its own MiXCR run on the reads, TCRdb lists one record per CDR3 protein. The sample contains fewer than 850,000 distinct CDR3 sequences, just under 30% of which appear only once. No antigen is known for these receptors. The sample in question was cultured CD8+ T cells from PBMCs, obtained from culture after CMV antigen stimulation. The receptors come from a human donor in good health (CMV status not recorded). Some clones in this sample may be carry-over from other donors' samples.

The chain carries TRBV27 and TRBJ2-1; unclear D gene. This CDR3 is 13 amino acids long. The V end was cut by 8 bases, the J end by 9 bases, with 17 bases between. The V gene's germline CDR1 is MNHEY and CDR2 SMNVEV (reference sequence). CDR3 sequence: CASGSGRWGEQFF. The CDR3 DNA reads as TGTGCCAGCGGATCGGGCCGTTGGGGTGAGCAGTTCTTC.

This clonotype was seen a handful of times. The chain carries TRBV19 and TRBJ1-1; TRBD1 matches 9 bases. The CDR3 covers 14 residues. The germline V gene encodes CDR1 LNHDA and CDR2 SQIVND (reference sequence). J was trimmed by 4 bases and V by 5 bases; bases with no gene match: 5. The CDR3 sequence is CASSPGTGFTEAFF. The CDR3 coding sequence is TGTGCCAGTAGTCCGGGGACAGGGTTCACTGAAGCTTTCTTT.

The chain couples TRBV5-1 to TRBJ2-5, with D perhaps matching TRBD1 or TRBD2 (5 bases each). Germline CDR1 is SGHRS and CDR2 is YFSETQ. The germline V and J ends were trimmed by 4 bases and 5 bases, with 15 bases remaining between them. This CDR3 comprises 14 residues. CDR3 residues: CASSNRDRVETQYF. The CDR3 nucleotides are TGCGCCAGCAGCAACCGGGACCGTGTGGAGACCCAGTACTTC.

The chain carries TRBV11-3 and TRBJ2-6; a possible D gene is TRBD1 (5 bases). Germline lookup yields CDR1 SGHNT and CDR2 YENEEA. This CDR3 has 17 residues. V was clipped by 5 bases and J by 4 bases, with 18 bases between them. This CDR3 is CASSPEIGARGANVLTF. In DNA, the CDR3 is TGTGCCAGCAGCCCGGAAATAGGGGCGCGAGGGGCCAACGTCCTGACTTTC.

This clonotype was counted once. The chain is built from TRBV6-5 and TRBJ2-7; D is unresolved. Germline V gene sequence: CDR1 MNHEY, CDR2 SVGAGI. V was trimmed by 1 base and J by 3 bases, leaving 10 bases between them. The length of the CDR3 is 14 residues. CDR3 DNA sequence: TGTGCCAGCAGTTACTTCGAGAGGCACTACGAGCAGTACTTC. This sequence encodes CASSYFERHYEQYF.

CDR3 protein: CASSDGIPKKTQYF. DNA of the CDR3: TGTGCCAGCAGTGACGGGATTCCAAAAAAGACCCAGTACTTC. The chain combines TRBV6-1 with TRBJ2-5, with D maybe TRBD2 (5 bases). This CDR3 is built from 14 residues. V gave up 3 bases and J gave up 6 bases, with 14 bases separating them. Germline CDR1 is MNHNS and CDR2 is SASEGT.

The J gene is TRBJ2-1, the V gene TRBV7-8, with 7 positions matching TRBD2. The CDR3 is 18 amino acids. CDR1 SGHVS and CDR2 FQNEAQ come from the germline V gene. J lost 4 bases, V lost 1 base, and 13 bases had no gene match. CDR3 sequence: CASSLVFGEGSGYNEQFF. The CDR3 nucleotides are TGTGCCAGCAGCTTAGTTTTCGGGGAGGGGTCGGGGTACAATGAGCAGTTCTTC.

In this sample, this clonotype turned up a few times. Germline and junction disagree at one end, which may indicate a read error. The J gene is TRBJ1-1, the V gene TRBV4-1; 11 bases line up with TRBD1. There are 14 residues in the CDR3. CDR1 and CDR2 from the germline V gene are MGHRA and YSYEKL. CDR3 residues: CASRQGQGAAEAFF. The DNA of the CDR3 is TGCGCCAGCAGACAAGGACAGGGGGCGGCTGAAGCTTTCTTT.

The V gene is TRBV10-3, the J gene TRBJ1-1; D perhaps matches TRBD1 (5 bases). CDR1 and CDR2 (germline): ENHRY, SYGVKD. The CDR3 is 14 residues long. V gave up 4 bases and J gave up 3 bases, with 12 bases separating them. The CDR3 DNA follows: TGTGCCATCAGTGGAGGGGACGGATACACTGAAGCTTTCTTT. It is translated as CAISGGDGYTEAFF.

The gene calls are TRBV6-2 or TRBV6-3 and TRBJ1-4, with 7 positions matching TRBD1. From germline, CDR1 is MNHEY and CDR2 SVGEGT. The CDR3 is 16 residues long. With 0 bases clipped from V and 8 bases from J, the junction kept 9 bases outside the gene matches. CDR3 sequence (DNA): TGTGCCAGCAGTTACTCGGCCGGGACAGCAGTCGAAAAACTGTTTTTT. This codes for CASSYSAGTAVEKLFF.

The chain joins TRBV19 to TRBJ2-5, with a possible D match to TRBD2 (6 bases). Between the trimmed V and J ends, which lost 3 bases and 3 bases, there was a span of 8 bases. CDR3 length: 13 residues. The germline gives CDR1 LNHDA, CDR2 SQIVND (reference sequence). CDR3 nucleotide sequence: TGTGCCAGTAGTATCGGAGGGGAAGAGACCCAGTACTTC. Its protein is CASSIGGEETQYF.

The chain recombines TRBV28 with TRBJ2-5; D remains ambiguous. The V gene lost 3 bases and the J gene lost 2 bases, with 16 bases spanning the gap. CDR3 size: 16 residues. The germline V gene has CDR1 MDHEN and CDR2 SYDVKM. Here the CDR3 reads CASSLGVGGIQETQYF. CDR3 DNA sequence: TGTGCCAGCAGTTTGGGTGTTGGTGGGATTCAAGAGACCCAGTACTTC. Combining the CDR3 with reference TRBV28 and TRBJ2-5 gives the whole variable domain DVKVTQSSRYLVKRTGEKVFLECVQDMDHENMFWYRQDPGLGLRLIYFSYDVKMKEKGDIPEGYSVSREKKERFSLILESASTNQTSMYLCASSLGVGGIQETQYFGPGTRLLVL.

There are many counts of this clonotype. The chain combines TRBV7-6 with TRBJ2-1, with 8 bases matching TRBD1. The V gene end was trimmed by 3 bases and the J gene end by 0 bases; junction bases not matched to a gene: 4. CDR3 length equals 16 residues. Germline V lookup: CDR1 SGHVS, CDR2 FNYEAQ. This CDR3 is CASSFRTGSSYNEQFF. CDR3 nucleotide sequence: TGTGCCAGCAGCTTCCGGACAGGGAGCTCCTACAATGAGCAGTTCTTC.

In this sample, this clonotype turned up many times. J is TRBJ1-2 and V is TRBV7-9; no definite D call. Germline lookup yields CDR1 SEHNR and CDR2 FQNEAQ (reference sequence). The length of the CDR3 is 14 residues. The V gene lost 7 bases and the J gene lost 7 bases, with 19 bases spanning the gap. CDR3 protein: CASTLGAWSGGYTF. The CDR3 nucleotides read TGTGCCAGCACCTTGGGAGCTTGGTCGGGTGGCTACACCTTC.

This chain connects TRBV20-1 to TRBJ2-5; 15 nucleotides line up with TRBD2. Germline-derived CDR1 and CDR2 are DFQATT and SNEGSKA (reference sequence). V was pared by 3 bases and J by 5 bases, with 4 bases of the junction left unmatched. The CDR3 has 15 amino acids. The CDR3 protein is CSASGLAGGPETQYF. The CDR3 DNA reads as TGCAGTGCTAGCGGACTAGCGGGGGGGCCGGAGACCCAGTACTTC.

The chain couples TRBV14 to TRBJ2-1; tentative D call: TRBD2 (6 bases). CDR1 is SGHDN, CDR2 FVKESK, per germline. The CDR3 has 16 residues. The V and J ends lost 0 bases and 4 bases respectively, with 13 bases between them. The CDR3 DNA follows: TGTGCCAGCAGCCAAGAATTAGTAGCGGCATACAATGAGCAGTTCTTC. Translated, it gives CASSQELVAAYNEQFF.

The V call is TRBV9, the J call TRBJ2-6; unclear D gene. The germline V gene has CDR1 SGDLS and CDR2 YYNGEE. The ends were cut back, 5 bases at V and 0 bases at J, with 18 bases in the middle. The CDR3 spans 18 residues. The CDR3 here is CASRDQLDGTSGANVLTF. The DNA of the CDR3 is TGTGCCAGCAGGGATCAACTGGACGGAACCTCTGGGGCCAACGTCCTGACTTTC.

This clonotype was recorded at least ten times. The V and J genes are TRBV5-6 and TRBJ2-7; 7 bases agree with TRBD1. Germline V CDR1 and CDR2: SGHDT, YYEEEE. With V trimmed by 4 bases and J by 7 bases, 8 bases remained unmatched. The CDR3 totals 13 residues. The CDR3: CASSPGTEGEQYF. The CDR3 DNA reads TGTGCCAGCAGCCCAGGGACAGAGGGGGAGCAGTACTTC.

The chain couples TRBV28 to TRBJ2-7; 8 bases are shared with TRBD1. CDR1 MDHEN and CDR2 SYDVKM come from the germline V gene. CDR3 length: 14 residues. The J segment lost 7 bases and the V segment lost 5 bases, leaving 10 bases of the junction unmatched. CDR3 bases: TGTGCCAGCAGTGAGACAGGGGTAGTAGAAGAGCAGTACGTC. Translation: CASSETGVVEEQYV.

Only a few counts were recorded for this clonotype. The CDR3, as DNA: TGTGCCAGCAGCTTAGCGGGGGCTCCTCCCCCTGGGGCCAACGTCCTGACTTTC. Its translation: CASSLAGAPPPGANVLTF. The J gene is TRBJ2-6, the V gene TRBV7-8, with D maybe TRBD1 (6 bases). Germline V lookup: CDR1 SGHVS, CDR2 FQNEAQ. The length of the CDR3 is 18 residues. Trimming removed 0 bases at V and 2 bases at J, with 14 bases between.

Comments on this clonotype: Germline and junction disagree at one end, which may indicate a read error. The chain has TRBV4-3 and TRBJ1-6, with D possibly being TRBD1 (6 bases). Germline V CDR1 and CDR2: LGHNA, YSLEER. CDR3 length: 19 amino acids. The DNA for the CDR3 is TGCGCCAGCAGCCAAGAGGGGGCGAGGGGGAGGGGAGATAATTTACCCCTCCACTTT. Protein: CASSQEGARGRGDNLPLHF.

The chain couples TRBV6-6 to TRBJ1-3; 7 bases fit TRBD1. In germline, CDR1 is MNHNY, CDR2 SVGAGI (reference sequence). The junction had 5 bases not matched to a gene; V was cut back by 6 bases and J by 3 bases. The CDR3 length is 14 residues. The CDR3: CASSRTGVGNTIYF. The DNA of the CDR3 is TGTGCCAGCAGCAGGACAGGCGTTGGAAACACCATATATTTT.

This clonotype was counted a few times. V is TRBV24-1 and J is TRBJ2-7, with no clear D. Germline CDR1 KGHDR, CDR2 SFDVKD. This CDR3 comprises 13 residues. Between the trimmed V and J ends, which lost 4 bases and 6 bases, there was a span of 12 bases. CDR3 sequence (DNA): TGTGCCACCAGTGACTCCAGAGGTCCCGAGCAGTACTTC. Encoded protein: CATSDSRGPEQYF.

The rearrangement joins TRBV15 to TRBJ2-7; the D gene is possibly TRBD2 (5 bases). Germline V CDR1 and CDR2: LNHNV, YYDKDF (reference sequence). The CDR3 consists of 15 residues. Trimming shortened V by 5 bases and J by 3 bases, and 17 bases separated the two germline ends. The CDR3 here is CATSLGPGLGYEQYF. The CDR3 region has the DNA TGTGCCACCAGCCTCGGACCAGGACTTGGCTACGAGCAGTACTTC. The entire variable domain, with the rest obtained from reference TRBV15 and TRBJ2-7, is as follows: DAMVIQNPRYQVTQFGKPVTLSCSQTLNHNVMYWYQQKSSQAPKLLFHYYDKDFNNEADTPDNFQSRRPNTSFCFLDIRSPGLGDTAMYLCATSLGPGLGYEQYFGPGTRLTVT.